The source of this T cell receptor (beta chain) is a study of shared clonotypes between healthy human individuals. Points from the study as a whole: In several donors, about 5% of naive CD4 clonotypes appeared in common. Clonotypes shared by all four sorted-subset donors had higher generation probabilities than non-shared clonotypes.

Comment on this clone: Its antigen remains unknown.

Naive CD8 populations comprised CD45RO-negative cells positively selected for CCR7, excluding terminally differentiated effector memory CD45RA+ cells. The run depth of the assay was deep. The DNA input per sorted-subset replicate PCR was 200 ng, corresponding to some 27,000 T cell genomes. Assay used: immunoSEQ multiplex PCR; TCRdb lists only in-frame clones, some missing. The sample yields a few million clones, 85% to 95% seen once. The CDR3 runs to 15 residues. Germline V gene data show CDR1 as SGDLS and CDR2 as YYNGEE. The ends lost 4 bases at V and 0 bases at J; junction bases unmatched: 6. What was sequenced was naive CD8+ T cells from PBMCs. This receptor was identified in a man younger than 35 in good health. Some clones in this sample may be carry-over from other donors' samples. The V call is TRBV9, the J call TRBJ1-1; TRBD1 matches at 7 bases. The CDR3 DNA reads TGTGCCAGCAGCACTCGACAGGGCCTGAACACTGAAGCTTTCTTT. It codes for CASSTRQGLNTEAFF.